This TCR beta chain was recorded in a study of STAT5B mutations in CD4+ large granular lymphocyte leukemia. Study details: Healthy donors showed HLA-associated enrichment of the CDR3 'QG' motif. The study's findings and limits: Compared with healthy controls (2/35), patient top clones favored TRBV06 (8/27). No patients shared main leukemic clonotypes, though about 25% appeared at low frequency elsewhere.

The assay was run at survey level. Sequenced by immunoSEQ multiplex PCR; TCRdb stores in-frame clones only, minus some. Counted here are about 48,000 clones, roughly two thirds occurring once; the ten biggest clones make up 1.5%. With V trimmed by 7 bases and J by 10 bases, 7 bases remained unmatched. This CDR3 has 15 residues. The germline CDR1 and CDR2 sequences are SGHTA and FQGNSA. On this clone: Antigen unknown.

The J gene is TRBJ2-1, the V gene TRBV7-2; TRBD2 matches 16 bases. This sequence originates from a human donor in good health. Sequencing was carried out using CD4+ T cells from blood buffy coats. The CDR3 spells CASKGLAGGPGEQFF. The CDR3 nucleotides are TGTGCCAGCAAGGGACTAGCGGGGGGGCCGGGCGAGCAGTTCTTC.